These 25 T cell receptor beta chains originate from one sample sequenced in a study of cytomegalovirus exposure and HLA in healthy donors. The PCR employed 60 Vbeta primers together with 13 Jbeta primers. The table came from immunoSEQ multiplex PCR; TCRdb's copy has only in-frame clones and leaves some out. The table has some 96,000 clones, roughly 80% seen once. Sequences were obtained from PBMCs. These receptors were taken from a man aged 35 to 55 in good health and CMV-seropositive.

The V and J genes are TRBV6-1 and TRBJ2-7; D is possibly TRBD1 (6 bases). From germline, CDR1 is MNHNS and CDR2 SASEGT. This CDR3 has 14 amino acids. Trimming cost V 7 bases and J 4 bases, with 17 bases left between them. The CDR3 nucleotides read TGTGCCAGCAACGCTGGGGGCACCGCATACGAGCAGTACTTC. It translates to CASNAGGTAYEQYF.

This chain uses TRBV27 with TRBJ2-6; possible D gene TRBD2, 6 bases. The germline gives CDR1 MNHEY, CDR2 SMNVEV (reference sequence). This CDR3 has 14 amino acids. The ends were cut back, 8 bases at V and 1 base at J, with 9 bases in the middle. The CDR3 spells CASSRGSGANVLTF. DNA for the CDR3: TGTGCCAGCTCCCGGGGGTCTGGGGCCAACGTCCTGACTTTC.

The chain uses TRBV9 and TRBJ2-2; D might be TRBD2 (6 bases). Germline V gene lookup returns CDR1 SGDLS and CDR2 YYNGEE. V was clipped by 0 bases and J by 7 bases, with 16 bases between them. The CDR3 sequence is 16 residues long. The CDR3 region has the DNA TGTGCCAGCAGCGTAGTTGCGGGGACTCAACACGGGGAGCTGTTTTTT. Translating gives CASSVVAGTQHGELFF.

The chain combines TRBV11-2 with TRBJ1-4; 7 bases agree with TRBD1. V gave up 5 bases and J gave up 7 bases; unmatched junction bases: 7. The germline V gene encodes CDR1 SGHAT and CDR2 FQNNGV. This CDR3 contains 14 residues. CDR3 region: CASSDRVLGEKLFF. The CDR3 bases are TGTGCCAGCAGCGACAGGGTGTTGGGTGAAAAACTGTTTTTT.

The table lists this clone with a few counts. The J gene is TRBJ2-2, the V gene TRBV5-1; 8 bases align to TRBD2. CDR1 and CDR2 from the germline V gene are SGHRS and YFSETQ. The length of the CDR3 is 15 residues. The V segment lost 3 bases and the J segment 4 bases; nucleotides outside the gene matches: 5. The CDR3 sequence is CASSSGLVGTGELFF. In nucleotides, the CDR3 is TGCGCCAGCAGCTCGGGACTAGTCGGCACCGGGGAGCTGTTTTTT.

CDR3 DNA: TGTGCCAGCAGGCCGCTAGCGAGCTTCCAAGAGACCCAGTACTTC. Amino acids: CASRPLASFQETQYF. The chain recombines TRBV27 with TRBJ2-5; D is perhaps TRBD2 (6 bases). CDR3 length equals 15 residues. Between the trimmed V and J ends, which lost 6 bases and 1 base, there was a span of 15 bases. The germline CDR1 and CDR2 sequences are MNHEY and SMNVEV (reference sequence).

The V gene is TRBV2, the J gene TRBJ2-7; a weak D match, TRBD1 (6 bases). V lost 6 bases and J 6 bases, leaving 21 bases between the germline ends. This CDR3 comprises 15 residues. Germline V gene lookup returns CDR1 SNHLY and CDR2 FYNNEI. CDR3 in DNA: TGTGCCAGCAGGTCCCAGTTGGCAGGGGTCGGCGAGCAGTACTTC. This codes for CASRSQLAGVGEQYF.

This rearrangement joins TRBV2 to TRBJ2-5, with D unresolved. V lost 4 bases and J 3 bases, leaving 6 bases between the germline ends. CDR1 and CDR2 from the germline V gene are SNHLY and FYNNEI. The CDR3 is 12 amino acids. CDR3 DNA sequence: TGTGCCAGCAGTGGCGGAAAAGAGACCCAGTACTTC. Amino acid sequence: CASSGGKETQYF.

CDR3 sequence: CASSRGRQGTNEQFF. DNA for the CDR3: TGTGCCAGCAGCCGCGGACGACAGGGAACCAATGAGCAGTTCTTC. The J gene is TRBJ2-1, the V gene TRBV9, with 7 bases identical to TRBD1. Trimming cost V 4 bases and J 6 bases; bases outside gene matches: 10. Germline lookup yields CDR1 SGDLS and CDR2 YYNGEE. The CDR3 loop spans 15 amino acids.

The chain's CDR3 is CASSQSPGGPNNEQFF. The CDR3 DNA reads TGCGCCAGCAGTCAATCGCCGGGAGGGCCGAACAATGAGCAGTTCTTC. V gene TRBV23-1 combines with J gene TRBJ2-1, with 8 bases identical to TRBD2. TRBV23-1 is treated as an ORF (open reading frame) with a function not yet certain. The CDR3 spans 16 residues. V trimming: 0 bases; J trimming: 5 bases; junction bases outside the gene matches: 6.

V usage is TRBV5-1 and J usage is TRBJ1-1, with D perhaps TRBD1 (5 bases). The length of the CDR3 is 15 residues. V gave up 0 bases and J gave up 4 bases, with 13 bases separating them. CDR1 and CDR2 (germline): SGHRS, YFSETQ. CDR3 nucleotide sequence: TGCGCCAGCAGCTTGGAGCCGGACAAGTTCACTGAAGCTTTCTTT. Translation gives CASSLEPDKFTEAFF.

About this clone itself: A junction boundary mismatches the germline segment, possibly from a read error. This chain connects TRBV7-7 to TRBJ2-1, with TRBD2 identical over 9 bases. The CDR3 runs to 15 residues. Germline CDR1 and CDR2: SSHAT and FNYEAQ (reference sequence). DNA of the CDR3: TGTGCTAGCAGCTTAAGCGCGGGAGGGTACAATGAGCAGTTCTTC. As protein: CASSLSAGGYNEQFF.

This rearrangement joins TRBV5-1 to TRBJ2-4, with D possibly TRBD1 on 6 matching bases. The germline V gene encodes CDR1 SGHRS and CDR2 YFSETQ. V was clipped by 4 bases and J by 7 bases, with 15 bases between them. The CDR3 loop spans 14 amino acids. The CDR3 loop is CASSTDRSSNIQYF. The CDR3 region has the DNA TGCGCCAGCAGCACCGACAGGAGCTCGAACATTCAGTACTTC.

V gene TRBV18 combines with J gene TRBJ1-4; D possibly corresponds to TRBD1 (5 bases). The CDR3 covers 14 residues. The germline V and J ends were trimmed by 3 bases and 0 bases, with 5 bases remaining between them. The V gene's germline CDR1 is KGHSH and CDR2 LQKENI. Written as DNA, the CDR3 is TGTGCCAGCTCACCGACAGCAACTAATGAAAAACTGTTTTTT. Translation gives CASSPTATNEKLFF. Using reference TRBV18 and TRBJ1-4 for the parts outside the CDR3, the full variable domain is NAGVMQNPRHLVRRRGQEARLRCSPMKGHSHVYWYRQLPEEGLKFMVYLQKENIIDESGMPKERFSAEFPKEGPSILRIQQVVRGDSAAYFCASSPTATNEKLFFGSGTQLSVL.

The V call is TRBV7-9, the J call TRBJ2-7; 11 positions match TRBD2. V lost 5 bases, J lost 1 base, and 1 base stayed unmatched. Looked up from germline, CDR1 is SEHNR and CDR2 is FQNEAQ (reference sequence). The CDR3 extends over 14 amino acids. CDR3 sequence reads: CASSGTSGSYEQYF. CDR3 in DNA: TGTGCCAGCAGCGGGACTAGCGGTTCCTACGAGCAGTACTTC. Drawing the rest from reference TRBV7-9 and TRBJ2-7, the complete variable domain is DTGVSQNPRHKITKRGQNVTFRCDPISEHNRLYWYRQTLGQGPEFLTYFQNEAQLEKSRLLSDRFSAERPKGSFSTLEIQRTEQGDSAMYLCASSGTSGSYEQYFGPGTRLTVT.

The chain links TRBV28 to TRBJ2-7; weak D call: TRBD1 (6 bases). V was clipped by 10 bases and J by 0 bases, with 10 bases between them. The length of the CDR3 is 12 residues. Germline CDR1 reads MDHEN; CDR2 reads SYDVKM. The CDR3 sequence: CATGQRSYEQYF. In DNA form, the CDR3 reads TGTGCCACCGGACAGCGCTCCTACGAGCAGTACTTC.

This clone has more than one count but fewer than ten. The chain is built from TRBV7-9 and TRBJ2-2; tentatively, D is TRBD2 (5 bases). Germline-derived CDR1 and CDR2 are SEHNR and FQNEAQ (reference sequence). The CDR3 runs 16 residues. With 5 bases removed from V and 1 base from J, the gap between germline ends came to 14 bases. The DNA of the CDR3 is TGTGCCAGCAGCGATCGACGGGGAAGGAACACCGGGGAGCTGTTTTTT. This gives the protein CASSDRRGRNTGELFF.

The chain recombines TRBV5-1 with TRBJ1-1; 7 bases line up with TRBD1. Trimming removed 3 bases from V and 13 bases from J; junction bases left unmatched: 12. The CDR3 extends over 13 amino acids. Per germline, CDR1 SGHRS and CDR2 YFSETQ. CDR3 DNA: TGCGCCAGCAGCTCGGATCCGGGACAGTCAGGTTTCTTT. Translating it yields CASSSDPGQSGFF.

The genes are TRBV27 and TRBJ1-2, with D possibly matching TRBD1 (6 bases). V was clipped by 7 bases and J by 5 bases, with 17 bases between them. Germline CDR1 and CDR2: MNHEY and SMNVEV (reference sequence). The length of the CDR3 is 14 residues. In DNA form, the CDR3 reads TGTGCCAGCAAAATACGGGACAACGGGTATGGCTACACCTTC. Encoded protein: CASKIRDNGYGYTF.

CDR3 coding DNA: TGTGCCAGCAGTTCGGGGGACGATACGCAGTATTTT. Encoded protein: CASSSGDDTQYF. The gene calls are TRBV6-5 and TRBJ2-3, with D possibly matching TRBD2 (6 bases). Trimming cost V 4 bases and J 6 bases, with 8 bases left between them. CDR1 and CDR2 from the germline V gene are MNHEY and SVGAGI. This CDR3 region has 12 residues.

The V and J genes are TRBV9 and TRBJ2-5; 10 bases are a match to TRBD2. After removal of 3 bases from V and 7 bases from J, the junction contained 12 bases not matched to a gene. The germline V gene encodes CDR1 SGDLS and CDR2 YYNGEE. The CDR3 extends over 16 amino acids. The CDR3 spells CASSALTGLAEGTQYF. CDR3 in DNA: TGTGCCAGCAGCGCGCTTACAGGACTAGCGGAAGGGACCCAGTACTTC.

The rearrangement uses TRBV19 and TRBJ2-3; 10 nucleotides match TRBD1. The ends lost 5 bases at V and 4 bases at J; junction bases unmatched: 3. There are 14 residues in the CDR3. The germline V gene encodes CDR1 LNHDA and CDR2 SQIVND (reference sequence). The CDR3 region has the DNA TGTGCCAGTAGTCCGGACAGGGGGTCAGATACGCAGTATTTT. Translation: CASSPDRGSDTQYF.

The V gene is TRBV10-2, the J gene TRBJ2-7; 8 positions agree with TRBD2. Trimming at V came to 7 bases and at J to 0 bases, leaving 23 bases not matched to a gene. This CDR3 is built from 20 residues. Germline V gene lookup returns CDR1 WSHSY and CDR2 SAAADI. The CDR3 DNA reads as TGCGCCAGCATACCCCCCTATTACGCGGGAGGCACGACCCGCTCCTACGAGCAGTACTTC. Its protein product is CASIPPYYAGGTTRSYEQYF.

This chain connects TRBV6-1 to TRBJ2-3; no firm D call. The CDR3 is 13 residues long. Trimming removed 9 bases at V and 2 bases at J, with 12 bases between. Germline assignment: CDR1 MNHNS and CDR2 SASEGT. In DNA form, the CDR3 reads TGTGCCAGGGTATCGGGTTTCACAGATACGCAGTATTTT. Protein product: CARVSGFTDTQYF.

V usage is TRBV5-5 and J usage is TRBJ1-1, with 11 bases identical to TRBD1. Germline V CDR1 and CDR2: SGHKS, YYEKEE (reference sequence). The junction had 3 bases not matched to a gene; V was cut back by 4 bases and J by 4 bases. This CDR3 region has 14 residues. The CDR3 sequence: CASSRTGGGTEAFF. Here the CDR3 DNA reads TGTGCCAGCAGCCGGACAGGGGGCGGCACTGAAGCTTTCTTT.